This record covers a single TCR beta chain. Its specificity is not known. This CDR3 region has 17 residues. The germline V and J ends were trimmed by 0 bases and 0 bases, with 13 bases remaining between them. The V gene's germline CDR1 is SGHDN and CDR2 FVKESK. Using its own MiXCR run on the RT-PCR reads, TCRdb lists one record per CDR3 protein. The data hold about 700,000 distinct CDR3 sequences, with roughly 14% observed a single time. This specimen comes from a study of response to subunit inactivated influenza vaccine. Study conclusions and caveats: Researchers suggested that each seasonal influenza vaccination recruits few new T cells.

This rearrangement joins TRBV14 to TRBJ2-3; D may match TRBD1 or TRBD2 (5 bases each). Sequenced here: PBMCs from blood, sampled less than 13 days after vaccination. The sequence derives from a man aged 45 to 65 who received an inactivated influenza vaccine. CDR3 residues: CASSQDEWGTSTDTQYF. Here the CDR3 DNA reads TGTGCCAGCAGCCAAGACGAGTGGGGGACCAGCACAGATACGCAGTATTTT.